A selection of T cell receptor beta chains follows, all from one sample in a study of T cell responses to AZD1222 COVID-19 vaccine. The repertoire was sequenced with immunoSEQ multiplex PCR; TCRdb's copy has only in-frame clones and lacks some. This sample has 130,000 to 150,000 clones, with approximately 78% found just once. Sequencing used peripheral blood, obtained on day 0 of MenACWY control vaccination. These receptor sequences come from an adult in good health. The CDR3 runs from the conserved cysteine through the conserved F or W. D genes are given only for firm matches.

D gene	V gene	J gene	CDR3 protein
-	TRBV28	TRBJ1-4	CASSPDRYYEKLFF
TRBD1	TRBV7-2	TRBJ1-2	CASSVDRGSLGYTF
-	TRBV2	TRBJ1-1	CASGLETGNTEAFF
TRBD1	TRBV7-3	TRBJ2-6	CASSPAGTGGGGANVLTF
TRBD1	TRBV5-6	TRBJ2-5	CASSSVTGIRETQYF
-	TRBV7-9	TRBJ1-6	CASSFPRGALHF
-	TRBV3-1/TRBV3-2	TRBJ1-3	CASSLIQGGQNTIYF
TRBD1	TRBV3-1/TRBV3-2	TRBJ2-7	CASSRTGGSEQYF
-	TRBV3-1/TRBV3-2	TRBJ2-5	CASSQGLLGGETQYF
TRBD1	TRBV29-1	TRBJ2-3	CSADRGTDTQYF
-	TRBV14	TRBJ2-4	CASSQAGLAKNIQYF
-	TRBV27	TRBJ1-5	CASSPLVSGRNQPQHF
-	TRBV5-1	TRBJ1-2	CASSIGHTGHYGYTF
TRBD1	TRBV5-1	TRBJ2-1	CASRRDRELFF
TRBD1	TRBV29-1	TRBJ1-5	CSVASGTENQPQHF
-	TRBV28	TRBJ1-3	CASSPSRRRSGNTIYF
-	TRBV6-5	TRBJ1-1	CASSPQNTEAFF
TRBD1	TRBV14	TRBJ1-6	CASSQEQGANSPLHF
-	TRBV7-3	TRBJ2-3	CASSSTITDTQYF
-	TRBV13	TRBJ1-2	CASNEQGLGYGYTF
-	TRBV21-1	TRBJ2-5	CASSSPAPGASWGETQYF
-	TRBV18	TRBJ1-1	CASSPRKAGGSAEAFF
-	TRBV10-2	TRBJ2-1	CASSEPDTGSYNEQFF
-	TRBV6-5	TRBJ1-6	CASSFDYGTSPLHF
-	TRBV30	TRBJ2-3	CAWSAEGETQYF
-	TRBV27	TRBJ1-5	CASSVDSNQPQHF
TRBD1	TRBV11-2	TRBJ1-6	CASSLEAGGYNSPLHF
-	TRBV2	TRBJ2-6	CASSDPSGANVLTF
-	TRBV24-1	TRBJ2-1	CATSDPLSTRAAYNEQFF
-	TRBV18	TRBJ2-2	CASSRDTNTGELFF
-	TRBV11-2	TRBJ1-3	CASSPRRIQISGNTIYF
TRBD1	TRBV6-6	TRBJ1-2	CASSMTGGYGYTF
TRBD1	TRBV6-5	TRBJ1-1	CASTGTGVESFF
-	TRBV6-5	TRBJ1-2	CASSYGTSSLGYTF